This T cell receptor beta chain was profiled in a study of OX40 agonist ivuxolimab in advanced cancers. Turning to the overall study: Ivuxolimab was a fully human IgG2 agonistic monoclonal antibody targeting the costimulatory receptor OX40 (CD134). Intravenous ivuxolimab was administered to patients every 2 weeks at six dose levels: 0.01, 0.1, 0.3, 1.5, 3 and 10 mg/kg. Of the roughly 51 dose-escalation patients, hepatocellular carcinoma was present in approximately 20, melanoma in roughly 15, renal cell carcinoma in 9 and head and neck cancer in 9. A male proportion of 82.7% and a mean age of around 60 years, ranging from 23 to 79, were recorded for the dose-escalation cohort. Prior anti-PD-1, anti-PD-L1 or anti-CTLA-4 therapy was permitted, and 40% of dose-escalation patients had received checkpoint inhibitors. Partial responses were achieved by three dose-escalation patients, of whom one had hepatocellular carcinoma and two had cutaneous melanoma. Peripheral TCRbeta sequencing was intended to test whether TCR sequence diversity was altered and clonal T-cell expansion was caused by ivuxolimab. The paper covers the monotherapy dose-escalation part of the phase I ivuxolimab trial, which included N of about 50 patients. General conclusions and limits of the study: At doses of 0.1 to 3.0 mg/kg, clonal expansion of both CD4+ and CD8+ blood T cells was observed from baseline to week 6. The antigen specificity of the peripheral T cells that underwent clonal expansion was not determined. Partial responders in the 0.1-3.0 mg/kg groups had among the lowest normalized peripheral clonal expansion, especially among CD8+ T cells. After ivuxolimab, more expanded clones were found on average in CD8+ T cells than in CD4+ T cells. Low levels of normalized T-cell clonal expansion were also shown by some nonresponding patients.

Patients with autoimmune disease history or receiving systemic immunosuppression were excluded from the trial. In every dose cohort, peripheral blood was drawn for TCR sequencing at baseline, cycle 4 day 1, and cycle 7 day 1. Samples were obtained from an open-label, multicenter, first-in-human phase I dose-escalation trial of ivuxolimab. Adults with locally advanced or metastatic melanoma, renal cell carcinoma, hepatocellular carcinoma or head and neck squamous cell carcinoma were enrolled in the trial. Before TCR sequencing, CD4+ T cells and CD8+ T cells from peripheral blood were sorted into separate populations. After removal of 0 bases from V and 5 bases from J, the junction retains 0 bases not matched to a gene. The CDR3 sequence holds 15 residues, the cysteine and phenylalanine included. Here the CDR3 DNA is all that survives: 45 bases in frame from base 1. Based on the germline V gene (reference sequence), the CDR1 and CDR2 sequences are SGHKS and YYEKEE.

To sequence the TCRbeta CDR3 region, genomic DNA was isolated from the sorted cells. TCRbeta CDR3 regions were sequenced using the immunoSEQ Assay. What TCRdb holds here is the immuneACCESS table cut down to in-frame rearrangements. Part of the clones is not present; checked against another copy, under half of the missing clones reflect an unresolved V gene, and the others are unexplained. The sample table shows 50,000 to 60,000 clones, and over 80% are seen once. In total, the top ten clones hold roughly 3.8% of the sample. In its sample, this clone was seen once. Its cognate antigen has yet to be identified. Within one base of it there is no much larger clone, and no base qualities were kept.

This chain is built from TRBV5-5 and TRBJ2-1; 12 bases in the junction line up with TRBD2. This receptor was taken from an adult with an advanced solid tumor such as melanoma, head and neck, liver or kidney cancer. This sample comprised CD4+ or CD8+ T cells sorted from blood, obtained in a trial of the OX40 agonist ivuxolimab. The DNA sequence is TGTGCCAGCAGCTTGGGACTAGCGGGGGACAATGAGCAGTTCTTC. Its translation is CASSLGLAGDNEQFF.